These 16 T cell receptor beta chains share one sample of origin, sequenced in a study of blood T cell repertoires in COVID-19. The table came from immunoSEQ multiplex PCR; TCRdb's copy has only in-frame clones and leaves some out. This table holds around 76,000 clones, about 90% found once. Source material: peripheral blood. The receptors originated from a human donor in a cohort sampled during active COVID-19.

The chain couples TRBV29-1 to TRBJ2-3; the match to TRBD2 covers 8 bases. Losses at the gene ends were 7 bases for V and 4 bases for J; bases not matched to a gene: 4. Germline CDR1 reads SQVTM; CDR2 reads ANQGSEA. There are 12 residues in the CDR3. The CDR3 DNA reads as TGCAGCGAACTAGCGGTGTCAGATACGCAGTATTTT. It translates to CSELAVSDTQYF.

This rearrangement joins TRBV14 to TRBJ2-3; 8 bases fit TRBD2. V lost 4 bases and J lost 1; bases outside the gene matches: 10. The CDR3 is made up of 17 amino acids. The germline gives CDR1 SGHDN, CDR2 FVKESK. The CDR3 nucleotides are TGTGCCAGCAGCCCTTCCTGGGGGACTAGGCGCACAGATACGCAGTATTTT. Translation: CASSPSWGTRRTDTQYF.

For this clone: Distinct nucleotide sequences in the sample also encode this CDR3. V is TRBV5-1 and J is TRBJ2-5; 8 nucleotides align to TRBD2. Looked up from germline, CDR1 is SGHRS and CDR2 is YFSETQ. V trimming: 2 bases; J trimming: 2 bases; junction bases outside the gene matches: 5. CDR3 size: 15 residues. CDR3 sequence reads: CASSFAGGRQETQYF. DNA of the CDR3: TGCGCCAGCAGCTTTGCGGGGGGCAGACAAGAGACCCAGTACTTC.

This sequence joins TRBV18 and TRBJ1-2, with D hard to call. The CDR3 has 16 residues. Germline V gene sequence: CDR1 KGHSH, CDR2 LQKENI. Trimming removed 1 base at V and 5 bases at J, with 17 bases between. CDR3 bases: TGTGCCAGCTCACCACTCACCCGTCCGGGTGAATATGGCTACACCTTC. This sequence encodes CASSPLTRPGEYGYTF.

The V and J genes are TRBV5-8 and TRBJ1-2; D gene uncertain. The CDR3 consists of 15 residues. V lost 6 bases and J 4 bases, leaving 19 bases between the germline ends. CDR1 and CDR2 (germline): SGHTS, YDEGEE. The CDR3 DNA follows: TGTGCCAGCATCACCTCGGGGTTAGGCGTCTATGGCTACACCTTC. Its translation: CASITSGLGVYGYTF.

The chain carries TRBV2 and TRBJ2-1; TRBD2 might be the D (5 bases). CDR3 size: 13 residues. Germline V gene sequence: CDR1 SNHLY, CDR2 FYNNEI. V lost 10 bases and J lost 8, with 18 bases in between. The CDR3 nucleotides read TGTGCCACCACGGAGGCCATTTTGGATGAGCAGTTCTTC. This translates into CATTEAILDEQFF.

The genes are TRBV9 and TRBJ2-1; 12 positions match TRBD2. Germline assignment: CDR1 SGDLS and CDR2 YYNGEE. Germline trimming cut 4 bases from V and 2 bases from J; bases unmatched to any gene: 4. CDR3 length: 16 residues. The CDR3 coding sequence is TGTGCCAGCAGCCCTCGGACTAGCGGGGCCTACAATGAGCAGTTCTTC. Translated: CASSPRTSGAYNEQFF.

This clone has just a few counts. The CDR3 DNA reads as TGTGCCAGCAGCCAAGGGACAGGGGTCCCTAATGAAAAACTGTTTTTT. It is translated as CASSQGTGVPNEKLFF. This chain links TRBV7-9 with TRBJ1-4; 10 bases match TRBD1. Germline assignment: CDR1 SEHNR and CDR2 FQNEAQ (reference sequence). V shed 5 bases and J 3 bases; nucleotides not matched to a gene: 6. CDR3 length: 16 residues.

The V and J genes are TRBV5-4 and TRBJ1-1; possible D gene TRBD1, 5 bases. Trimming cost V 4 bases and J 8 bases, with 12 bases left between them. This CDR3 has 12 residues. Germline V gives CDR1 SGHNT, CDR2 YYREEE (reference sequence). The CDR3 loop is CASSPPGVEAFF. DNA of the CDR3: TGTGCCAGCAGCCCCCCGGGGGTGGAAGCTTTCTTT.

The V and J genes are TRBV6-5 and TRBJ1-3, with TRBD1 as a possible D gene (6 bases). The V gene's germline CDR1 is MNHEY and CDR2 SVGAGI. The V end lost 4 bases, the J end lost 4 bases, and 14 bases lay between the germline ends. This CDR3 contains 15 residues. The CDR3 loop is CASSFQGYTGNTIYF. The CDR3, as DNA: TGTGCCAGCAGTTTCCAGGGGTATACCGGAAACACCATATATTTT.

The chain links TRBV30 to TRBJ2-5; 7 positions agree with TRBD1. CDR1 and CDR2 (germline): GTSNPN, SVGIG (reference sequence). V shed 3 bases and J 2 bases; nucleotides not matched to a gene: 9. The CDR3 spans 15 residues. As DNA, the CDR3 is TGTGCCTGGAGGTCATCGACAGGGATGCAAGAGACCCAGTACTTC. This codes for CAWRSSTGMQETQYF.

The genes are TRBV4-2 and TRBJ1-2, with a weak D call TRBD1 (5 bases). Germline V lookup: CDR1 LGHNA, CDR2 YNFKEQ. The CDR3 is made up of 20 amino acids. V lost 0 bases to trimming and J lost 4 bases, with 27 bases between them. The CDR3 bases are TGTGCCAGCAGCCAAGATACCGGGGCCGCAGCGAATTGGGGGGGCTATGGCTACACCTTC. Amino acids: CASSQDTGAAANWGGYGYTF.

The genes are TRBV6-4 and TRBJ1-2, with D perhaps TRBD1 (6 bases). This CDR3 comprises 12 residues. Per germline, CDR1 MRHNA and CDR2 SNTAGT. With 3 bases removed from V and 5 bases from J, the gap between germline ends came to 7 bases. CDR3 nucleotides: TGTGCCAGCAGTGAAACAGGGTATGGCTACACCTTC. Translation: CASSETGYGYTF.

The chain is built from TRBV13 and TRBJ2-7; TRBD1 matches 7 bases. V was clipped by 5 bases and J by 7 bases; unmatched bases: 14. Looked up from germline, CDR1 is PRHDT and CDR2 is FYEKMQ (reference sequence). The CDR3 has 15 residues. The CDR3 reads CASSLSGTATKEQYF. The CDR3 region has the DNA TGTGCCAGCAGCCTCTCCGGGACAGCGACCAAGGAGCAGTACTTC.

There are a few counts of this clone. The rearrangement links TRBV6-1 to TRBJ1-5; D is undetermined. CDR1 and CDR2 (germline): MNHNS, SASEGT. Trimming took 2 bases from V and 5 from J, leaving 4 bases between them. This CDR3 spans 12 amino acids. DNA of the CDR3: TGTGCCAGCAGTGAACAGGATCAGCCCCAGCATTTT. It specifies CASSEQDQPQHF.

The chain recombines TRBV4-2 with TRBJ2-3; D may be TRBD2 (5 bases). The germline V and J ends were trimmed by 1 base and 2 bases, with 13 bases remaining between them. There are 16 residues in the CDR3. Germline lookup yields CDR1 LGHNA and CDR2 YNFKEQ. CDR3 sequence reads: CASSQVGGPYTDTQYF. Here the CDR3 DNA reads TGTGCCAGCAGCCAAGTGGGCGGGCCCTACACAGATACGCAGTATTTT.